The source of this T cell receptor beta chain is a study of blood T cell repertoires in COVID-19. About the research overall: Acute-phase and convalescent COVID-19 samples originated in the United States, Italy and Spain. Sources were T cells, B-cell-depleted T cells, or PBMCs; the material itself was cDNA or gDNA.

Source study methods: Amplification of reference gene primers was used by the study to estimate nucleated cell counts. Using immunoSEQ multiplex PCR, the repertoire was profiled, and TCRdb retains in-frame clones only, with some absent. The D gene and trimming were derived from the DNA, and the V and J assignments and clone size from that table. The sample contains 150,000 to 200,000 clones, over 85% of which appear only once. Germline V gene sequence: CDR1 SQVTM, CDR2 ANQGSEA. The CDR3 spans 12 residues. V lost 8 bases and J lost 1, with 11 bases in between. The sequencing sample was made of peripheral blood. This chain joins TRBV29-1 and TRBJ1-1; D is ambiguous. The origin of this receptor is a man aged 60 to 69 with active or convalescent COVID-19. CDR3 coding DNA: TGCAGCAGCGAGGAGACGAACACTGAAGCTTTCTTT. Translated: CSSEETNTEAFF.